This entry lists 27 T cell receptor beta chains sequenced from one sample in a study of blood T cell repertoires in COVID-19. The table came from immunoSEQ multiplex PCR; TCRdb's copy has only in-frame clones and leaves some out. The data show a few hundred thousand clones, over 75% seen once. Material: PBMCs or T cells enriched from blood (not recorded which). These receptors originate from a man aged 30 to 45 who had recovered from COVID-19.

This clone was found many times. The V call is TRBV29-1, the J call TRBJ2-7; 7 bases map to TRBD2. V dropped 6 bases and J dropped 6; count of bases not matched to a gene: 8. Looked up from germline, CDR1 is SQVTM and CDR2 is ANQGSEA. This CDR3 has 12 residues. CDR3 sequence: CSVLVGGGEQYF. As DNA, the CDR3 is TGCAGCGTCCTCGTGGGGGGGGGCGAGCAGTACTTC.

This clone was seen only a few times. The chain employs TRBV5-6 and TRBJ1-2; TRBD1 is a possible D gene (6 bases). The CDR3 is made up of 15 amino acids. Germline V lookup: CDR1 SGHDT, CDR2 YYEEEE. Trimming shortened V by 2 bases and J by 5 bases, and 16 bases separated the two germline ends. CDR3 nucleotide sequence: TGTGCCAGCAGCTTTCTCCAGTGGACAGCTTATGGCTACACCTTC. This codes for CASSFLQWTAYGYTF.

The CDR3 is CASSMGQGTQYF. CDR3 DNA: TGCGCCAGCAGCATGGGACAGGGGACCCAGTACTTC. The chain carries TRBV5-1 and TRBJ2-5; 9 nucleotides match TRBD1. The CDR3 extends over 12 amino acids. The trim removed 4 bases at V and 7 bases at J, leaving 2 bases unmatched. The V gene's germline CDR1 is SGHRS and CDR2 YFSETQ.

This clone occurred a few times. The V call is TRBV5-6, the J call TRBJ1-1; 7 bases agree with TRBD1. Unmatched junction bases numbered 13, after V lost 4 bases and J lost 4 bases. CDR1 and CDR2 from the germline V gene are SGHDT and YYEEEE. The CDR3 is 16 amino acids. The DNA of the CDR3 is TGTGCCAGCAGCCCAGGGGGGCCTAGAGGGGGCACTGAAGCTTTCTTT. Its translation: CASSPGGPRGGTEAFF.

J is TRBJ1-2 and V is TRBV9; D is uncertain. The germline CDR1 and CDR2 sequences are SGDLS and YYNGEE. The CDR3 runs to 16 residues. V gave up 3 bases and J gave up 4 bases, with 19 bases separating them. In DNA, the CDR3 is TGTGCCAGCAGCGCCGAGGAGGTCTCAGAGTCCTATGGCTACACCTTC. It encodes CASSAEEVSESYGYTF.

This chain connects TRBV10-3 to TRBJ1-2; the D is unclear. V lost 0 bases to trimming and J lost 6 bases, with 8 bases between them. CDR3 size: 13 residues. The germline V gene has CDR1 ENHRY and CDR2 SYGVKD. This CDR3 reads CAISESGTNGYTF. In DNA, the CDR3 is TGTGCCATCAGTGAGTCGGGCACGAATGGCTACACCTTC.

This chain connects TRBV7-2 to TRBJ1-4; D remains unclear. CDR3 length: 16 amino acids. Trimming stripped 1 base from V and 5 bases from J, with 14 bases between. Germline V gives CDR1 SGHTA, CDR2 FQGNSA. The CDR3 bases are TGTGCCAGCAGCTTAGGATCACAGCAACCGAATGAAAAACTGTTTTTT. Amino acid sequence: CASSLGSQQPNEKLFF.

This chain links TRBV30 with TRBJ1-2, with 7 bases aligning to TRBD1. The CDR3 is made up of 14 amino acids. With 3 bases clipped from V and 3 bases from J, the junction kept 7 bases outside the gene matches. Germline CDR1 reads GTSNPN; CDR2 reads SVGIG (reference sequence). The CDR3 sequence: CAWRGGTGDYGYTF. CDR3 coding DNA: TGTGCCTGGAGGGGGGGCACAGGGGACTATGGCTACACCTTC.

The rearrangement links TRBV15 to TRBJ1-5; D perhaps matches TRBD1 (5 bases). Germline assignment: CDR1 LNHNV and CDR2 YYDKDF (reference sequence). This CDR3 contains 13 residues. V was shortened by 9 bases and J by 6 bases, with 15 bases between the two germline ends. The DNA for the CDR3 is TGTGCCACAACTCAGGGTTTCGCTCAGCCCCAGCATTTT. Protein product: CATTQGFAQPQHF.

This clone has only one observation. DNA for the CDR3: TGCGCCAGCAGCTTGGAACTGGACAATGAGCAGTTCTTC. Translation gives CASSLELDNEQFF. The V call is TRBV5-1, the J call TRBJ2-1, with D hard to call. Germline assignment: CDR1 SGHRS and CDR2 YFSETQ. The CDR3 is made up of 13 amino acids. V was shortened by 0 bases and J by 5 bases, with 6 bases between the two germline ends.

This chain links TRBV29-1 with TRBJ2-7; D possibly corresponds to TRBD1 (5 bases). CDR3 length: 12 amino acids. CDR1 is SQVTM, CDR2 ANQGSEA, per germline. The germline V and J ends were trimmed by 2 bases and 7 bases, with 12 bases remaining between them. CDR3 sequence (DNA): TGCAGCGTTGAACAGGGTAGGGGTGAGCAGTACTTC. Translation: CSVEQGRGEQYF.

The rearrangement uses TRBV29-1 and TRBJ1-2; D uncertain. Germline values: CDR1 SQVTM, CDR2 ANQGSEA. This CDR3 comprises 13 residues. V dropped 8 bases and J dropped 2 bases, with 15 bases sitting between them. The CDR3: CSTRAGENYGYTF. CDR3 DNA: TGCAGCACGCGGGCCGGGGAGAACTATGGCTACACCTTC.

The rearrangement links TRBV18 to TRBJ1-6; TRBD1 agrees at 11 bases. Per the germline V gene, CDR1 is KGHSH and CDR2 is LQKENI. With 4 bases clipped from V and 5 bases from J, the junction kept 4 bases outside the gene matches. The CDR3 sequence is 16 residues long. For the CDR3, the DNA is TGTGCCAGCTCACAAGGGACAGGGGGAAATAATTCACCCCTCCACTTT. Translation: CASSQGTGGNNSPLHF.

This chain joins TRBV19 and TRBJ1-5, with a possible D match to TRBD1 (5 bases). The CDR3 has 12 residues. The V and J ends lost 7 bases and 10 bases respectively, with 14 bases between them. Germline lookup yields CDR1 LNHDA and CDR2 SQIVND (reference sequence). This CDR3 reads CASTLGGSPQHF. The CDR3 region has the DNA TGTGCCAGTACCCTTGGGGGGTCCCCCCAGCATTTT.

This sequence joins TRBV24-1 and TRBJ2-1, with 7 bases matching TRBD2. V shed 1 base and J 0 bases; nucleotides not matched to a gene: 5. The CDR3 totals 17 residues. Germline CDR1 is KGHDR and CDR2 is SFDVKD. CDR3 region: CATSDFVGGSSYNEQFF. For the CDR3, the DNA is TGTGCCACCAGTGATTTTGTGGGGGGGAGCTCCTACAATGAGCAGTTCTTC.

This clone was detected only a few times. V gene TRBV24-1 combines with J gene TRBJ2-1; possibly TRBD2 for D (5 bases). Trimming took 12 bases from V and 10 from J, leaving 24 bases between them. This CDR3 is built from 14 residues. The germline V gene has CDR1 KGHDR and CDR2 SFDVKD. The CDR3 spells CARPPGGRVREQFF. The CDR3 DNA sequence: TGTGCCCGACCTCCAGGAGGTCGGGTAAGGGAGCAGTTCTTC.

J is TRBJ1-5 and V is TRBV7-2, with 10 positions matching TRBD1. The CDR3 is 16 residues long. J gave up 5 bases and V 1 base, and 5 bases lay outside the gene matches. In germline, CDR1 is SGHTA, CDR2 FQGNSA. The CDR3: CASSLVWDRGDQPQHF. CDR3 sequence (DNA): TGTGCCAGCAGCTTAGTATGGGACAGGGGCGATCAGCCCCAGCATTTT.

The gene calls are TRBV7-9 and TRBJ2-7; 7 positions match TRBD2. The J segment lost 5 bases and the V segment lost 6 bases, leaving 10 bases of the junction unmatched. CDR1 is SEHNR, CDR2 FQNEAQ, per germline (reference sequence). The CDR3 consists of 14 residues. The CDR3: CASRRSGVTHEQYF. The CDR3 DNA is TGTGCCAGCAGACGAAGCGGGGTCACCCACGAGCAGTACTTC.

The gene calls are TRBV30 and TRBJ1-1, with a possible D match to TRBD1 (5 bases). The CDR3 covers 14 residues. Germline loops: CDR1 GTSNPN, CDR2 SVGIG (reference sequence). V was shortened by 4 bases and J by 0 bases, with 12 bases between the two germline ends. The CDR3 coding sequence is TGTGCCTGGACAACAGGCAGTATGAACACTGAAGCTTTCTTT. Translated, it gives CAWTTGSMNTEAFF.

This chain uses TRBV18 with TRBJ1-4; D gene uncertain. This CDR3 has 14 residues. Germline lookup yields CDR1 KGHSH and CDR2 LQKENI. V lost 6 bases, J lost 3 bases, and 11 bases lay in between. The CDR3 is CASSPRMANEKLFF. CDR3 nucleotides: TGTGCCAGCTCCCCGCGGATGGCTAATGAAAAACTGTTTTTT.

The gene calls are TRBV11-3 and TRBJ2-5, with D perhaps matching TRBD2 (5 bases). The germline V gene encodes CDR1 SGHNT and CDR2 YENEEA. The CDR3 has 14 residues. Between the trimmed V and J ends, which lost 0 bases and 7 bases, there was a span of 12 bases. The CDR3 spells CASSLDSSSLTQYF. The CDR3 region has the DNA TGTGCCAGCAGCTTAGATTCTAGCTCACTGACCCAGTACTTC.

V and J are TRBV5-1 and TRBJ2-1; D might be TRBD1 (6 bases). The CDR3 consists of 11 residues. CDR1 is SGHRS, CDR2 YFSETQ, per germline. Trimming left V 7 bases short and J 9 bases short, with 11 bases between. The CDR3 sequence: CASGEGVEQFF. DNA for the CDR3: TGCGCCAGCGGAGAGGGGGTTGAGCAGTTCTTC. Variable domain in full (rest from reference TRBV5-1 and TRBJ2-1): KAGVTQTPRYLIKTRGQQVTLSCSPISGHRSVSWYQQTPGQGLQFLFEYFSETQRNKGNFPGRFSGRQFSNSRSEMNVSTLELGDSALYLCASGEGVEQFFGPGTRLTVL.

This clone has more than one count but fewer than ten. V is TRBV2 and J is TRBJ2-3; D is possibly TRBD2 (6 bases). Germline loops: CDR1 SNHLY, CDR2 FYNNEI. Deletions cut 7 bases from V and 6 bases from J, with 14 bases between. The CDR3 has 13 amino acids. CDR3 sequence reads: CASNAGPGDTQYF. The CDR3 DNA is TGTGCCAGCAATGCGGGGCCGGGGGATACGCAGTATTTT.

The chain links TRBV15 to TRBJ2-1, with 8 nucleotides matching TRBD1. The trim removed 1 base at V and 7 bases at J, leaving 3 bases unmatched. Germline V gene sequence: CDR1 LNHNV, CDR2 YYDKDF (reference sequence). The CDR3 runs to 14 residues. The CDR3 loop is CATSRGTGRNEQFF. For the CDR3, the DNA is TGTGCCACCAGCAGAGGGACAGGGAGGAATGAGCAGTTCTTC.

V and J are TRBV4-3 and TRBJ1-1, with D unresolved. Germline CDR1 is LGHNA and CDR2 is YSLEER. The V end lost 0 bases, the J end lost 4 bases, and 12 bases lay between the germline ends. The length of the CDR3 is 15 residues. CDR3 nucleotide sequence: TGCGCCAGCAGCCAAGAGTTCAGCAGGCCCACTGAAGCTTTCTTT. Amino acids: CASSQEFSRPTEAFF.

Notes on this clone: The sample carries other DNA sequences with the same CDR3. The V gene is TRBV9, the J gene TRBJ1-2; 7 bases fit TRBD1. Trimming removed 2 bases from V and 7 bases from J; junction bases left unmatched: 5. This CDR3 has 13 amino acids. Germline V CDR1 and CDR2: SGDLS, YYNGEE. The CDR3 loop is CASSVGTGVGYTF. In nucleotides, the CDR3 is TGTGCCAGCAGCGTGGGAACAGGGGTTGGCTACACCTTC.

This clone came up a few times. CDR3 loop: CASSFQRGVSTEAFF. CDR3 DNA: TGTGCCAGCAGCTTTCAGCGTGGAGTAAGCACTGAAGCTTTCTTT. The chain recombines TRBV5-4 with TRBJ1-1; no clear D. In germline, CDR1 is SGHNT, CDR2 YYREEE (reference sequence). The CDR3 covers 15 residues. The germline V and J ends were trimmed by 2 bases and 4 bases, with 15 bases remaining between them.